This T cell receptor (beta chain) was captured in a study of cytomegalovirus exposure and HLA in healthy donors. Profiled with immunoSEQ multiplex PCR; TCRdb holds only in-frame clones, not every one. The sample includes about 63,000 clones, around 92% of them seen just once. Germline V lookup: CDR1 LNHDA, CDR2 SQIVND (reference sequence). The junction had 6 bases not matched to a gene; V was cut back by 3 bases and J by 4 bases. CDR3 length: 15 residues. Sequenced input: PBMCs. The sequence came from a young woman in good health and CMV-seronegative. The chain couples TRBV19 to TRBJ1-5, with 7 positions matching TRBD1. DNA of the CDR3: TGTGCCAGTAGTATTTCCGCAGGGGGGAATCAGCCCCAGCATTTT. Amino acid sequence: CASSISAGGNQPQHF. Looking up the rest from reference TRBV19 and TRBJ1-5 gives the full variable domain: DGGITQSPKYLFRKEGQNVTLSCEQNLNHDAMYWYRQDPGQGLRLIYYSQIVNDFQKGDIAEGYSVSREKKESFPLTVTSAQKNPTAFYLCASSISAGGNQPQHFGDGTRLSIL.